This T cell receptor (beta chain) came from a study of metastatic and nonmetastatic thyroid tumors. Across the study: The study looked at repertoires side by side in blood and in tumor or nodule tissue from malignant and benign thyroid patients.

TCRdb ran MiXCR on the PCR reads. Altogether 65,000 to 70,000 clones are present, 14% being singletons, with the ten largest covering around 7%. Study-level findings and limits: A significant increase in TCR beta diversity was reportedly seen in malignant thyroid tumors relative to benign nodules, in blood and tumor.

V trimming: 10 bases; J trimming: 1 base; junction bases outside the gene matches: 5. Germline V gene lookup returns CDR1 ENHRY and CDR2 SYGVKD. The CDR3 runs 14 residues. Treatment of any kind had been given to no patient before thyroid surgery. This clone was detected many times. The target antigen is unknown. Different DNA sequences within this sample yield the same CDR3. This TCR was sampled from a male donor with papillary thyroid cancer or a benign thyroid nodule (not recorded which). Some clones in this sample may be carry-over from other donors' samples. The V and J genes are TRBV10-3 and TRBJ2-3, with TRBD2 matching 10 bases. The sample taken for sequencing was blood. Here the CDR3 reads CATGLAARTDTQYF. The CDR3 DNA follows: TGTGCCACCGGACTAGCGGCCCGCACAGATACGCAGTATTTT.